These T cell receptor beta chains were read from a single sample in a study of blood T cell repertoires in COVID-19. Sequencing used immunoSEQ multiplex PCR; TCRdb keeps in-frame clones, though not all of them. The sample consists of some 150,000 clones, 65% to 90% of them appearing once. The sequenced sample was PBMCs or T cells enriched from blood (not recorded which). The source of these receptors is a man aged 45 to 65 who had recovered from COVID-19. CDR3s include the opening cysteine and the closing phenylalanine or tryptophan. A D gene is named only where the DNA matches it firmly. Only some rows state a clone size, as once, few, many or a class for expanded clones.

size: .
V: TRBV12-1
J: TRBJ2-1
D: .
CDR3: CASSFELAYNEQFF
DNA: TGTGCCAGCAGCTTTGAATTGGCTTACAATGAGCAGTTCTTC

size: .
V: TRBV10-1
J: TRBJ1-2
D: .
CDR3: CASSPSTDTYGYTF
DNA: TGCGCCAGCAGTCCATCCACAGACACCTATGGCTACACCTTC

size: many
V: TRBV10-1
J: TRBJ2-3
D: .
CDR3: CASSEQISTDTQYF
DNA: TGCGCCAGCAGTGAGCAAATTAGCACAGATACGCAGTATTTT

size: .
V: TRBV6-5
J: TRBJ1-5
D: .
CDR3: CASSYGAGRNQPQHF
DNA: TGTGCCAGCAGTTACGGGGCAGGGCGCAATCAGCCCCAGCATTTT

size: .
V: TRBV5-1
J: TRBJ1-2
D: .
CDR3: CASSLLSPGTRNYGYTF
DNA: TGCGCCAGCAGCTTGCTTTCCCCGGGGACACGAAACTATGGCTACACCTTC

size: .
V: TRBV19
J: TRBJ1-1
D: TRBD1
CDR3: CASSRQGMNTEAFF
DNA: TGTGCCAGTAGTCGACAGGGTATGAACACTGAAGCTTTCTTT

size: .
V: TRBV5-4
J: TRBJ1-4
D: TRBD1
CDR3: CASSQGQVVNEKLFF
DNA: TGTGCCAGCAGCCAGGGACAGGTGGTAAATGAAAAACTGTTTTTT

size: once
V: TRBV6-5
J: TRBJ1-3
D: TRBD1
CDR3: CASWGRGTGNTIYF
DNA: TGTGCCAGCTGGGGCAGGGGGACGGGAAACACCATATATTTT

size: .
V: TRBV18
J: TRBJ1-5
D: TRBD1
CDR3: CASSHRATGDQPQHF
DNA: TGTGCCAGCTCACACCGGGCTACAGGGGATCAGCCCCAGCATTTT

size: few
V: TRBV4-1
J: TRBJ2-1
D: .
CDR3: CASSQLEWRNEQFF
DNA: TGCGCCAGCAGCCAACTCGAATGGAGGAATGAGCAGTTCTTC

size: .
V: TRBV7-9
J: TRBJ2-3
D: .
CDR3: CASSARDTQYF
DNA: TGTGCCAGCAGCGCCCGGGATACGCAGTATTTT

size: .
V: TRBV11-1
J: TRBJ1-5
D: .
CDR3: CASSLVSVNQPQHF
DNA: TGTGCCAGCAGCTTAGTGTCAGTCAATCAGCCCCAGCATTTT

size: few
V: TRBV12-3/TRBV12-4
J: TRBJ2-7
D: .
CDR3: CASSLTGSYEQYF
DNA: TGTGCCAGCAGTTTGACTGGCTCCTACGAGCAGTACTTC

size: .
V: TRBV5-4
J: TRBJ1-4
D: TRBD1
CDR3: CASSGGTGGPNEKLFF
DNA: TGTGCCAGCAGCGGCGGGACAGGGGGTCCTAATGAAAAACTGTTTTTT

size: .
V: TRBV4-1
J: TRBJ2-7
D: TRBD1
CDR3: CASSLDRATYEQYF
DNA: TGCGCCAGCAGCCTAGACAGGGCAACCTACGAGCAGTACTTC

size: .
V: TRBV4-1
J: TRBJ2-3
D: TRBD2
CDR3: CASSLTGLAGPTDTQYF
DNA: TGCGCCAGCAGCCTAACCGGACTAGCGGGGCCAACAGATACGCAGTATTTT

size: .
V: TRBV6-2/TRBV6-3
J: TRBJ1-1
D: .
CDR3: CASSSPDRKIEAFF
DNA: TGTGCCAGCAGTTCCCCTGACAGGAAGATTGAAGCTTTCTTT

size: .
V: TRBV6-4
J: TRBJ2-7
D: TRBD1
CDR3: CASSEFSGQGVDEQYF
DNA: TGTGCCAGCAGTGAATTCTCGGGACAGGGCGTGGACGAGCAGTACTTC

size: .
V: TRBV5-4
J: TRBJ2-3
D: .
CDR3: CASSFSGSTDTQYF
DNA: TGTGCCAGCAGCTTCTCAGGAAGCACAGATACGCAGTATTTT

size: .
V: TRBV19
J: TRBJ1-6
D: .
CDR3: CASSIGRAESPLHF
DNA: TGTGCCAGTAGTATAGGGCGGGCTGAGTCACCCCTCCACTTT

size: few
V: TRBV5-4
J: TRBJ1-1
D: TRBD1
CDR3: CASSFGQGNTEAFF
DNA: TGTGCCAGCAGCTTCGGACAGGGGAACACTGAAGCTTTCTTT

size: once
V: TRBV7-2
J: TRBJ1-2
D: TRBD1
CDR3: CASSEPGQDLLYGYTF
DNA: TGTGCCAGCAGCGAACCGGGACAGGACTTGCTCTATGGCTACACCTTC

size: .
V: TRBV19
J: TRBJ1-5
D: TRBD1
CDR3: CASSFGTGVSNQPQHF
DNA: TGTGCCAGTAGTTTCGGGACAGGGGTTTCCAATCAGCCCCAGCATTTT

size: .
V: TRBV9
J: TRBJ2-3
D: TRBD2
CDR3: CASSVVGAGGTDTQYF
DNA: TGTGCCAGCAGCGTAGTTGGAGCGGGGGGCACAGATACGCAGTATTTT

size: once
V: TRBV7-4
J: TRBJ2-6
D: .
CDR3: CASSTGSGANVLTF
DNA: TGTGCCAGCAGCACAGGCTCTGGGGCCAACGTCCTGACTTTC